These 12 T cell receptor beta chains share one sample of origin, sequenced in a study of T cell repertoires in cytomegalovirus infection. TCRdb called the reads again in MiXCR, with one record for every CDR3 protein. The data contain hundreds of thousands of distinct CDR3 sequences, around 31% of them singletons. No antigen is known for these receptors. The sequencing used cultured PBMCs, collected from culture after CMV antigen stimulation. The origin of the receptors is a human donor in good health (CMV status not recorded). Some clones in this sample may be carry-over from other donors' samples.

This clonotype appeared many times. V usage is TRBV28 and J usage is TRBJ2-1; 8 nucleotides align to TRBD1. Germline CDR1 and CDR2: MDHEN and SYDVKM. Losses at the gene ends were 3 bases for V and 7 bases for J; bases not matched to a gene: 8. The CDR3 is 15 amino acids. Here the CDR3 DNA reads TGTGCCAGCAGTTTGGGCCAGGGGGCAGGGAATGAGCAGTTCTTC. Its translation: CASSLGQGAGNEQFF.

The table lists this clonotype with a few counts. The rearrangement links TRBV20-1 to TRBJ2-1; no clear D gene. The germline CDR1 and CDR2 sequences are DFQATT and SNEGSKA (reference sequence). Trimming shortened V by 1 base and J by 4 bases, and 11 bases separated the two germline ends. CDR3 length: 14 amino acids. The CDR3 is CSARAQDGYNEQFF. CDR3 sequence (DNA): TGCAGTGCTAGAGCACAAGACGGGTACAATGAGCAGTTCTTC.

J is TRBJ1-2 and V is TRBV5-4, with 7 bases that match TRBD1. CDR3 length: 13 residues. Trimming at V came to 4 bases and at J to 8 bases, leaving 8 bases not matched to a gene. Germline CDR1 SGHNT, CDR2 YYREEE (reference sequence). The CDR3 loop is CASSLKGARGYTF. Written as DNA, the CDR3 is TGTGCCAGCAGCCTAAAGGGGGCGCGAGGCTACACCTTC.

There are a few counts of this clonotype. The gene calls are TRBV12-3 or TRBV12-4 and TRBJ1-2; D gene ambiguous. V was trimmed by 6 bases and J by 4 bases, leaving 12 bases between them. This CDR3 is built from 13 residues. The CDR3 nucleotides read TGTGCCAGCAGCTGGAGGTTCTTCTATGGCTACACCTTC. Its translation is CASSWRFFYGYTF.

Only a few counts were recorded for this clonotype. The chain carries TRBV28 and TRBJ2-7, with D unclear. Germline V CDR1 and CDR2: MDHEN, SYDVKM. Trimming removed 6 bases at V and 3 bases at J, with 24 bases between. The CDR3 contains 17 residues. CDR3: CASSHLVDPRAIYEQYF. CDR3 sequence (DNA): TGTGCCAGCAGCCACTTGGTGGACCCCCGGGCCATCTACGAGCAGTACTTC. Based on the CDR3 plus reference TRBV28 and TRBJ2-7, the full variable domain is DVKVTQSSRYLVKRTGEKVFLECVQDMDHENMFWYRQDPGLGLRLIYFSYDVKMKEKGDIPEGYSVSREKKERFSLILESASTNQTSMYLCASSHLVDPRAIYEQYFGPGTRLTVT.

The J gene is TRBJ1-3, the V gene TRBV12-3 or TRBV12-4; D remains unclear. The V end lost 7 bases, the J end lost 0 bases, and 13 bases lay between the germline ends. The CDR3 contains 15 residues. Here the CDR3 DNA reads TGTGCCAGCAAGGTCGGAGGGAGCTCTGGAAACACCATATATTTT. Protein sequence: CASKVGGSSGNTIYF.

The chain couples TRBV2 to TRBJ1-1; no reliable D call. CDR1 is SNHLY, CDR2 FYNNEI, per germline. The V end lost 2 bases, the J end lost 3 bases, and 13 bases lay between the germline ends. This CDR3 has 15 amino acids. In DNA, the CDR3 is TGTGCCAGCAGTGAATACGACGGTCAAGACACTGAAGCTTTCTTT. This codes for CASSEYDGQDTEAFF.

This clonotype has a single count. The chain combines TRBV6-2 or TRBV6-3 with TRBJ1-5; maybe TRBD1 (6 bases). Looked up from germline, CDR1 is MNHEY and CDR2 is SVGEGT. V was trimmed by 6 bases and J by 5 bases, leaving 17 bases between them. This CDR3 comprises 15 residues. The CDR3 DNA reads as TGTGCCAGCAGCCGACCGGCGGGGGGCGATCAGCCCCAGCATTTT. Its protein product is CASSRPAGGDQPQHF.

This clonotype was seen a handful of times. CDR3 sequence: CASTPGTASPYGYTF. The CDR3 nucleotides read TGTGCCAGCACTCCCGGGACAGCGTCCCCATATGGCTACACCTTC. The chain combines TRBV7-9 with TRBJ1-2, with 7 nucleotides matching TRBD1. The CDR3 has 15 amino acids. J was trimmed by 5 bases and V by 7 bases; bases with no gene match: 13. Germline V CDR1 and CDR2: SEHNR, FQNEAQ (reference sequence). Using reference TRBV7-9 and TRBJ1-2 for the parts outside the CDR3, the full variable domain is DTGVSQNPRHKITKRGQNVTFRCDPISEHNRLYWYRQTLGQGPEFLTYFQNEAQLEKSRLLSDRFSAERPKGSFSTLEIQRTEQGDSAMYLCASTPGTASPYGYTFGSGTRLTVV.

The chain combines TRBV10-3 with TRBJ2-5; D is unclear. Germline V gene lookup returns CDR1 ENHRY and CDR2 SYGVKD. CDR3 length: 10 residues. Trimming pared 10 bases from V and 5 bases from J, leaving 8 bases between. CDR3: CATKQETQYF. CDR3 DNA sequence: TGTGCCACTAAACAGGAGACCCAGTACTTC.

The table lists this clonotype with many counts. The V and J genes are TRBV12-3 or TRBV12-4 and TRBJ1-6, with D possibly being TRBD1 (5 bases). V was cut by 5 bases and J by 7 bases, with 12 bases left in between. This CDR3 has 14 amino acids. This CDR3 is CASSHDSLNSPLHF. For the CDR3, the DNA is TGTGCCAGCAGTCACGACAGTCTCAATTCACCCCTCCACTTT.

V and J are TRBV7-9 and TRBJ2-7; TRBD2 matches at 14 bases. V lost 5 bases to trimming and J lost 6 bases; unmatched junction nucleotides: 6. This CDR3 has 15 amino acids. The germline gives CDR1 SEHNR, CDR2 FQNEAQ (reference sequence). The CDR3 nucleotides read TGTGCCAGCAGCCTGGGGGGACTAGCGGGAGTCGAGCAGTACTTC. It is translated as CASSLGGLAGVEQYF. The full variable domain, its missing parts supplied by reference TRBV7-9 and TRBJ2-7, is DTGVSQNPRHKITKRGQNVTFRCDPISEHNRLYWYRQTLGQGPEFLTYFQNEAQLEKSRLLSDRFSAERPKGSFSTLEIQRTEQGDSAMYLCASSLGGLAGVEQYFGPGTRLTVT.